A single sample gave rise to the 6 T cell receptor beta chains below, sequenced in a study of blood T cells in healthy people across ages. A J-beta primer mix and a sample-barcoded 5' primer were used in a second PCR of roughly 6 to 11 cycles. One entry per CDR3 protein, called by TCRdb with MiXCR from the 5' RACE reads. The data hold 1,800,000 or so distinct CDR3 sequences, with around 42% observed a single time. Material for sequencing was blood. The receptors come from a human donor in good health.

The rearrangement uses TRBV6-2 or TRBV6-3 and TRBJ2-3; no reliable D call. This CDR3 is 12 amino acids long. Germline V gene sequence: CDR1 MNHEY, CDR2 SVGEGT. Deletions cut 7 bases from V and 10 bases from J, with 15 bases between. Written as DNA, the CDR3 is TGTGCCAGCAACAACCCAGGAATGTCGCAGTATTTT. Its translation is CASNNPGMSQYF.

This clonotype was observed a handful of times. The chain joins TRBV20-1 to TRBJ2-1; 9 nucleotides line up with TRBD2. The junction had 7 bases not matched to a gene; V was cut back by 4 bases and J by 3 bases. Germline-derived CDR1 and CDR2 are DFQATT and SNEGSKA (reference sequence). The length of the CDR3 is 15 residues. The CDR3 sequence: CSAKERGAHYNEQFF. The DNA of the CDR3 is TGCAGTGCTAAGGAGCGGGGGGCACACTACAATGAGCAGTTCTTC.

This clonotype was observed a few times. This chain links TRBV12-3 or TRBV12-4 with TRBJ1-5; D is ambiguous. This CDR3 comprises 14 residues. V gave up 5 bases and J gave up 2 bases, with 10 bases separating them. The CDR3 protein is CASSPSLGNQPQHF. As DNA, the CDR3 is TGTGCCAGCAGTCCCTCCCTTGGCAATCAGCCCCAGCATTTT.

This clonotype was seen just once. The V and J genes are TRBV12-3 or TRBV12-4 and TRBJ1-2, with a weak D call TRBD1 (5 bases). The V end was cut by 5 bases, the J end by 5 bases, with 18 bases between. The CDR3 sequence is 15 residues long. CDR3 in DNA: TGTGCCAGCAGTGTCGACCAGGGTATTTTATATGGCTACACCTTC. Amino acid sequence: CASSVDQGILYGYTF.

V is TRBV20-1 and J is TRBJ2-3; TRBD2 might be the D (5 bases). The CDR3 extends over 14 amino acids. The V end was cut by 6 bases, the J end by 0 bases, with 13 bases between. Germline V lookup: CDR1 DFQATT, CDR2 SNEGSKA (reference sequence). The DNA of the CDR3 is TGCAGTGCCCCGGGGTTACTCAGCACAGATACGCAGTATTTT. Translation: CSAPGLLSTDTQYF.

This clonotype has more than one count but fewer than ten. The genes are TRBV28 and TRBJ2-3; 8 bases map to TRBD2. Germline CDR1 and CDR2: MDHEN and SYDVKM. The V segment lost 5 bases and the J segment 3 bases; nucleotides outside the gene matches: 4. The CDR3 is made up of 14 amino acids. CDR3 in DNA: TGTGCCAGCAGTGGTAGCGGGGAGACAGATACGCAGTATTTT. This gives the protein CASSGSGETDTQYF.